The clone carrying this T cell receptor beta chain appeared once. Its antigen remains unknown. The sample originates from a study of cytomegalovirus exposure and HLA in healthy donors. There are 16 residues in the CDR3. The V and J ends lost 5 bases and 4 bases respectively, with 20 bases between them. Germline CDR1 SGHVS, CDR2 FQNEAQ. Notes on the study in general: A likely sequencing artifact accounted for one observed cluster of highly shared sequence variants.

PCR amplification relied on 60 Vbeta primers (plus 13 Jbeta primers). Some clones are missing from TCRdb's copy, which holds only in-frame ones; the method was immunoSEQ multiplex PCR. The table records about 150,000 clones, roughly 74% of them present only once. This chain uses TRBV7-8 with TRBJ1-2; TRBD1 is a possible D gene (6 bases). This sequence was found in a man younger than 30 in good health and CMV-seronegative. The material sequenced was PBMCs. Here the CDR3 reads CASSPVSGASGYGYTF. CDR3 DNA sequence: TGTGCCAGCAGCCCTGTCTCGGGGGCTAGCGGCTATGGCTACACCTTC.